This record covers a single T cell receptor beta chain. The antigen is unknown. TCRdb fed the reads into MiXCR, producing one record per CDR3 protein. The sample comprises some 680,000 distinct CDR3 sequences, 35% to 45% of which are singletons, and under 3% rests with the top ten. The sample originates from a study of T cell repertoires in cytomegalovirus infection. Germline CDR1 and CDR2: SQVTM and ANQGSEA. Deletions cut 4 bases from V and 3 bases from J, with 16 bases between. This CDR3 is built from 15 residues. Findings and limits, study-wide: HLA-C-restricted CMV clonotypes gave the most frequent clonotype in two of eight donors.

This receptor was taken from a human donor in good health (CMV status not recorded). Some clones in this sample may be carry-over from other donors' samples. The rearrangement uses TRBV29-1 and TRBJ1-5, with TRBD1 as a possible D gene (6 bases). The sequenced sample was PBMCs. The CDR3 spells CSVVGGGGINQPQHF. In nucleotides, the CDR3 is TGCAGCGTTGTTGGCGGGGGCGGGATCAATCAGCCCCAGCATTTT.